One T cell receptor (beta chain) is described in this entry. Its antigen is unidentified. The record originates from a study of PD-1 blockade in classical Hodgkin lymphoma. General study findings and limits: By cycle point C4D1, TCR diversity had risen significantly in CD4+ cells (but not CD8+ cells).

Data came from immunoSEQ multiplex PCR; TCRdb stores just in-frame clones and leaves some out. The table shows about 6,000 clones, with roughly four fifths occurring only once. This CDR3 has 14 amino acids. Germline values: CDR1 MNHNY, CDR2 SVGAGI (reference sequence). Between the trimmed V and J ends, which lost 5 bases and 8 bases, there was a span of 18 bases. Each patient's relapse followed autologous stem cell transplantation, and brentuximab vedotin exposure varied. From thawed PBMCs, magnetic negative selection was used to isolate the CD8+ T cells. The rearrangement joins TRBV6-6 to TRBJ1-2, with unresolved D. This specimen was CD8+ T cells from blood, taken at baseline. This TCR was sampled from a human donor with classical Hodgkin lymphoma. The CDR3 DNA follows: TGTGCCAGCAGTCCCCCGTATTCGCTATTCGGCTACACCTTC. Translated, it gives CASSPPYSLFGYTF.